The 4 T cell receptor beta chains given below trace back to one sample, sequenced in a study of blood T cell repertoires in COVID-19. Assay: immunoSEQ multiplex PCR; the TCRdb copy retains only in-frame clones and omits some. The repertoire holds about 89,000 clones, with around 88% as singletons. Source material: peripheral blood. All receptors derive from a man aged 55-75 years with acute or convalescent COVID-19.

The chain carries TRBV5-1 and TRBJ1-1; possibly TRBD1 for D (6 bases). The CDR3 sequence is 14 residues long. CDR1 is SGHRS, CDR2 YFSETQ, per germline. V shed 4 bases and J shed 5 bases, with 15 bases lying between them. CDR3 nucleotide sequence: TGCGCCAGCAGCGTGGACAGCCAAAGGACTGAAGCTTTCTTT. Its translation: CASSVDSQRTEAFF.

The V call is TRBV2, the J call TRBJ1-1; 7 nucleotides match TRBD1. The CDR3 is 15 residues long. Trimming removed 7 bases from V and 1 base from J; junction bases left unmatched: 9. In germline, CDR1 is SNHLY, CDR2 FYNNEI. The CDR3 DNA follows: TGTGCCAGCACAAGGGGGCCCGGTGGGAACACTGAAGCTTTCTTT. The encoded protein is CASTRGPGGNTEAFF.

CDR3 sequence reads: CASSVDGRGAWTDTQYF. The CDR3 nucleotides read TGTGCCAGCAGCGTAGATGGGCGGGGGGCTTGGACAGATACGCAGTATTTT. This chain connects TRBV9 to TRBJ2-3; TRBD2 matches 8 bases. The germline gives CDR1 SGDLS, CDR2 YYNGEE. V gave up 0 bases and J gave up 3 bases; unmatched junction bases: 9. This CDR3 has 17 residues.

The chain employs TRBV27 and TRBJ1-1; possible D gene TRBD1, 6 bases. CDR1 and CDR2 (germline): MNHEY, SMNVEV (reference sequence). Trimming took off 3 bases at V and 10 bases at J, with 18 bases between the two ends. The CDR3 is 14 amino acids. Here the CDR3 reads CASSFGGLASRAFF. CDR3 DNA sequence: TGTGCCAGCAGTTTTGGGGGCCTCGCGAGTAGAGCTTTCTTT.